This TCR beta chain was retrieved from a study of glioma-infiltrating T cells (dated by TCRdb to the mid-2010s). For the study in its entirety: TCR alpha- and beta-chain repertoires were sequenced from glioma tissue, non-neoplastic brain tissue and matched peripheral blood mononuclear cells. The paired cohort comprised three low-grade glioma patients, several primary glioblastoma patients and three non-glioma patients contributing non-neoplastic brain tissue. To measure divergence between tissue and blood T-cell populations, each tissue-infiltrating repertoire was compared with the peripheral blood repertoire of the same patient. The research as a whole found: Group comparisons were based on small numbers of patients: three non-neoplastic, three low-grade glioma and roughly 8 glioblastoma patients. In non-neoplastic patients, VJ-independent divergence between tissue and blood fell below expectation, whereas in all gliomas, and especially in low-grade gliomas, the divergence rose above expectation. Very few CDR3 sequences were found to be shared between tissue and blood, and this scarcity was attributed to high CDR3 diversity and limited sampling.

This clonotype has ten or more counts. The antigen it binds to is not known. Per-base quality was not reported, and no clone a single base away is much larger than it. Inclusive of the bounding cysteine and phenylalanine, the CDR3 is 15 residues long. Solely the CDR3 DNA is kept, with 45 bases framed from the first base. CDR1 is given as MDHEN and CDR2 as SYDVKM, both from the germline V gene. V is trimmed back by 5 bases and J by 5 bases, and the junction contains 9 bases that no gene match accounts for. TCR alpha and beta CDR3 regions were amplified with the iRepertoire nested amplicon-rescue multiplex PCR (arm-PCR) platform from RNA. The input for one-step reverse transcription and amplification was 100-400 ng of either tissue mRNA or PBMC total RNA. After bead purification, a secondary multiplex PCR added Illumina adapters, and libraries were gel-purified between 200 and 400 bp. Internal 6-nucleotide barcodes were carried by the libraries and were used for demultiplexing. Sequencing of the libraries was done on an Illumina MiSeq using 2x220 or 2x250 nucleotide paired-end reads. The authors' analysis ran thus. Paired reads were merged using FLASH 1.2.11 and were aligned to the GRCh37 human genome using BWA-MEM, after which TRA and TRB reads were extracted. For V and J assignment, an IMGT-derived reference of cassette sequences and CDR3 motifs that included pseudogenes was used. Reads were translated in three frames, and productive CDR3s were defined as those with a C...FGXG motif and no stop codons. A clonotype was defined as a unique combination of a V-J cassette pair and a CDR3 amino acid sequence. Filtering of reads was based on Hamming distance, with the threshold set by the sequence error rate of each sample in mapped regions. The public reads were reprocessed in TCRdb via fastp at Q25 and MiXCR, keeping in-frame beta chains. CDR3 protein sequences are deduplicated, and each keeps its most common genes and DNA. These V and J calls are TCRdb output, not the study's own analysis. The sample contains some 130,000 distinct CDR3 sequences, approximately 26% of them found a single time. Jointly, the top ten make up around a quarter of the sample.

Sequenced: glioma tissue, nonneoplastic brain tissue, or PBMCs (not recorded which). The chain couples TRBV28 to TRBJ2-5; 9 junctional bases match TRBD2. The TCR sequence derives from a human donor with low-grade glioma or glioblastoma, undergoing nonglioma brain surgery, or in good health (not recorded which). In nucleotide form, the sequence is TGTGCCAGCAGTCCGCGGGGGGCGGGGGGGGAGACCCAGTACTTC. Translated, this is CASSPRGAGGETQYF.